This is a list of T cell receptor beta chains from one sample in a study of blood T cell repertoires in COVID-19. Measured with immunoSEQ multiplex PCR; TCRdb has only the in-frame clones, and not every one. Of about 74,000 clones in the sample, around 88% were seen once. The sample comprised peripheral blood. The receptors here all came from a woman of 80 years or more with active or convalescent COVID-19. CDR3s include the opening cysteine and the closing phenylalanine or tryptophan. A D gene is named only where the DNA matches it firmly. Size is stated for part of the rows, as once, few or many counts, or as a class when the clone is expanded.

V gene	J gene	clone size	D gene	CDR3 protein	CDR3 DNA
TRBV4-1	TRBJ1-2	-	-	CASSQDTGRGYGYTF	TGCGCCAGCAGCCAAGATACCGGCAGGGGCTATGGCTACACCTTC
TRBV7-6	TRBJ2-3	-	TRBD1	CASSPGTGGAKTDTQYF	TGTGCCAGCAGCCCCGGGACAGGGGGCGCGAAGACAGATACGCAGTATTTT
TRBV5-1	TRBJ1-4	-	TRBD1	CASSLEQGGEKLFF	TGCGCCAGCAGCTTGGAACAGGGGGGTGAAAAACTGTTTTTT
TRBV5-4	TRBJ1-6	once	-	CASSPSSYNSPLHF	TGTGCCAGCAGCCCTAGCAGTTATAATTCACCCCTCCACTTT
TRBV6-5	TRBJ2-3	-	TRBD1	CASSSQQGAEWDTQYF	TGTGCCAGCAGTTCCCAGCAGGGGGCGGAGTGGGATACGCAGTATTTT
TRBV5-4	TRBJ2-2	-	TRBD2	CASSDPRGGTGELFF	TGTGCCAGCAGCGACCCCCGCGGGGGCACCGGGGAGCTGTTTTTT
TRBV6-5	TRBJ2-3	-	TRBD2	CASSSRLARTQYF	TGTGCCAGCAGTTCCCGACTAGCTCGAACGCAGTATTTT
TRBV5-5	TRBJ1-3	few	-	CASSWETTGNTIYF	TGTGCCAGCAGCTGGGAGACGACTGGAAACACCATATATTTT
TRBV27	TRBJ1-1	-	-	CASSLSGGTNTEAFF	TGTGCCAGCAGTTTATCGGGAGGGACCAACACTGAAGCTTTCTTT
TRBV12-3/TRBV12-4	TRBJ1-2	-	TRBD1	CASNGAGGFTF	TGTGCCAGCAATGGCGCAGGGGGTTTCACCTTC
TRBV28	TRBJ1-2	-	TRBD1	CASSLDRGYGYTF	TGTGCCAGCAGTTTAGACAGGGGCTATGGCTACACCTTC
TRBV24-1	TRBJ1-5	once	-	CATNGGFNQPQHF	TGTGCCACCAATGGAGGGTTCAATCAGCCCCAGCATTTT
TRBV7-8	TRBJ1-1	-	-	CASSLNRAGVNPRGTEAFF	TGTGCCAGCAGCCTCAATCGGGCAGGCGTCAATCCAAGGGGCACTGAAGCTTTCTTT
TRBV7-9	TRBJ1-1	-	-	CASSLTGLSGAFF	TGTGCCAGCAGTTTAACAGGGTTATCAGGAGCTTTCTTT
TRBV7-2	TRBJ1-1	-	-	CASSLNAGRFTEAFF	TGTGCCAGCAGCTTAAATGCGGGGCGCTTCACTGAAGCTTTCTTT
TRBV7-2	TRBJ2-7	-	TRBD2	CASRIAGGPWYEQYF	TGTGCCAGCAGGATAGCGGGAGGGCCATGGTACGAGCAGTACTTC
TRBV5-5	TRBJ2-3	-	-	CASSLMVSSTDTQYF	TGTGCCAGCAGCTTGATGGTCAGTAGCACAGATACGCAGTATTTT
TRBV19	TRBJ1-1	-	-	CASSYWQGGTEAFF	TGTGCCAGTAGTTATTGGCAGGGAGGCACTGAAGCTTTCTTT
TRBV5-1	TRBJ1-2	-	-	CASSSGSPGTYGYTF	TGCGCCAGCAGCTCCGGTTCCCCGGGAACCTATGGCTACACCTTC
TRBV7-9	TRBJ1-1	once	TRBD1	CASSFTGTGVGDTEAFF	TGTGCCAGCAGCTTTACCGGGACAGGGGTGGGGGACACTGAAGCTTTCTTT
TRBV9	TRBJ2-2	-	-	CASSVVGGNTGELFF	TGTGCCAGCAGCGTAGTAGGAGGGAACACCGGGGAGCTGTTTTTT
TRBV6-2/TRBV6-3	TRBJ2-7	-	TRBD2	CASSPISGSYEQYF	TGTGCCAGCAGTCCCATTAGCGGGAGCTACGAGCAGTACTTC
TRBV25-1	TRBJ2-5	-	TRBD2	CASSEFRGGGQETQYF	TGTGCCAGCAGTGAATTCCGCGGCGGGGGTCAAGAGACCCAGTACTTC
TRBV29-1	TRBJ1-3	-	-	CSVVGGGSGNTIYF	TGCAGCGTTGTCGGCGGGGGCTCTGGAAACACCATATATTTT
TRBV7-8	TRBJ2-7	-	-	CASSLARVVREQYF	TGTGCCAGCAGCTTAGCGCGAGTAGTACGCGAGCAGTACTTC
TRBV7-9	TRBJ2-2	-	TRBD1	CASSSDRRNTGELFF	TGTGCCAGCAGCTCGGACAGGAGGAACACCGGGGAGCTGTTTTTT
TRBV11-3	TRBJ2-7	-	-	CARLGNRGGSYEQYF	TGTGCCAGGCTGGGAAACAGGGGGGGCTCCTACGAGCAGTACTTC
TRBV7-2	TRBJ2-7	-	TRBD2	CASSLRTSSYEQYF	TGTGCCAGCAGCCTCCGGACTAGTTCCTACGAGCAGTACTTC
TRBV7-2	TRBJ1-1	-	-	CASSFGQGGTEAFF	TGTGCCAGCAGCTTCGGTCAGGGAGGCACTGAAGCTTTCTTT
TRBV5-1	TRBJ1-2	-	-	CASSAQGGALYGYTF	TGCGCCAGCAGCGCACAAGGAGGGGCCCTCTATGGCTACACCTTC
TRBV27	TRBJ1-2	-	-	CASSSRNGGNGYTF	TGTGCCAGCAGTTCTCGGAATGGAGGGAACGGCTACACCTTC
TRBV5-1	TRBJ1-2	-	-	CASSLTTGNYGYTF	TGCGCCAGCAGCTTGACTACAGGGAACTATGGCTACACCTTC
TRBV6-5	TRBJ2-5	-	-	CASSYIRPSGETQYF	TGTGCCAGCAGTTACATTCGGCCCTCCGGGGAGACCCAGTACTTC
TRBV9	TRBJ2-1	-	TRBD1	CASSGAPGQGYNEQFF	TGTGCCAGCAGCGGAGCCCCGGGACAGGGGTACAATGAGCAGTTCTTC
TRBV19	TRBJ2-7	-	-	CASSRSASAPSSYEQYF	TGTGCCAGTAGTCGATCGGCTAGCGCTCCTAGCTCCTACGAGCAGTACTTC
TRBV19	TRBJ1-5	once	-	CASSRLQGLGQPQHF	TGTGCCAGTAGTAGACTACAGGGTCTGGGTCAGCCCCAGCATTTT
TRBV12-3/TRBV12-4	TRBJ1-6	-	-	CASSLQGNSPLHF	TGTGCCAGCAGCTTACAGGGAAATTCACCCCTCCACTTT
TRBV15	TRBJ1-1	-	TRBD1	CATSRRQGAVVTEAFF	TGTGCCACCAGCAGGAGACAGGGGGCAGTAGTGACTGAAGCTTTCTTT
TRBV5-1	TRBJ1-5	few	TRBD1	CASSTGQAGQPQHF	TGCGCCAGCAGCACCGGACAGGCGGGCCAGCCCCAGCATTTT
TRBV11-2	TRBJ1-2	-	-	CASSQANYGYTF	TGTGCCAGCAGCCAGGCCAACTATGGCTACACCTTC
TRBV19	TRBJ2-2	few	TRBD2	CASRWEPGVTSGPPGELFF	TGTGCCAGTAGATGGGAACCCGGTGTGACTAGCGGGCCCCCCGGGGAGCTGTTTTTT
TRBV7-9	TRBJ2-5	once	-	CASSFRRETQYF	TGTGCCAGCAGCTTTAGGAGAGAGACCCAGTACTTC